A single sample is the source of the 23 T cell receptor beta chains below, sequenced in a study of control samples from healthy donors and cancer patients. The data were produced by immunoSEQ multiplex PCR, yet TCRdb's version contains in-frame clones alone and is incomplete. The table records 150,000 to 200,000 clones, about 90% of them present only once. The material sequenced was blood. These receptor sequences come from a middle-aged woman in good health.

The chain recombines TRBV7-9 with TRBJ1-1; no clear D gene. Trimming took 1 base from V and 6 from J, leaving 6 bases between them. Per the germline V gene, CDR1 is SEHNR and CDR2 is FQNEAQ (reference sequence). There are 12 residues in the CDR3. CDR3 nucleotide sequence: TGTGCCAGCAGCTTAGGTCCCGCTGAAGCTTTCTTT. Amino acids: CASSLGPAEAFF.

The gene calls are TRBV18 and TRBJ2-2; 10 bases are a match to TRBD2. Germline-derived CDR1 and CDR2 are KGHSH and LQKENI. The CDR3 has 16 residues. Trimming cost V 5 bases and J 3 bases; bases outside gene matches: 6. The CDR3 protein is CASSALAGADTGELFF. The CDR3, as DNA: TGTGCCAGCTCAGCCCTAGCGGGGGCCGACACCGGGGAGCTGTTTTTT.

This chain joins TRBV4-2 and TRBJ2-1, with a possible D match to TRBD1 (6 bases). The CDR3 covers 15 residues. Germline loops: CDR1 LGHNA, CDR2 YNFKEQ. V lost 0 bases and J lost 3, with 9 bases in between. The CDR3 nucleotides are TGTGCCAGCAGCCAAGAGGGGGCCCACTACAATGAGCAGTTCTTC. Translation: CASSQEGAHYNEQFF.

The chain recombines TRBV6-2 or TRBV6-3 with TRBJ1-3; no definite D call. V was pared by 2 bases and J by 0 bases, with 11 bases between. The CDR3 covers 16 residues. Looked up from germline, CDR1 is MNHEY and CDR2 is SVGEGT. The DNA of the CDR3 is TGTGCCAGCAGTTACCCAGGATACGTCTCTGGAAACACCATATATTTT. This codes for CASSYPGYVSGNTIYF.

The chain uses TRBV18 and TRBJ2-6; a possible D gene is TRBD1 (6 bases). This CDR3 is 17 amino acids long. CDR1 and CDR2 from the germline V gene are KGHSH and LQKENI. The ends were cut back, 5 bases at V and 2 bases at J, with 16 bases in the middle. In nucleotides, the CDR3 is TGTGCCAGCTCAAACCTGCCTGCAGGGGCTGGGGCCAACGTCCTGACTTTC. Its protein product is CASSNLPAGAGANVLTF.

V and J are TRBV11-2 and TRBJ1-1; D is ambiguous. This CDR3 region has 12 residues. The germline V gene encodes CDR1 SGHAT and CDR2 FQNNGV. V lost 0 bases and J lost 1, with 0 bases in between. CDR3 DNA: TGTGCCAGCAGCTTAGAGAACACTGAAGCTTTCTTT. This translates into CASSLENTEAFF.

In nucleotides, the CDR3 is TGTGCCAGCAGTCCTAACCCGGCCAGGGATGGAAGAAACACCATATATTTT. Amino acid sequence: CASSPNPARDGRNTIYF. The V gene is TRBV6-6, the J gene TRBJ1-3; tentatively, D is TRBD1 (5 bases). V dropped 5 bases and J dropped 5 bases, with 22 bases sitting between them. This CDR3 is 17 amino acids long. Germline V gene sequence: CDR1 MNHNY, CDR2 SVGAGI (reference sequence).

This clone was counted a single time. The genes are TRBV11-2 and TRBJ2-3; 8 bases are shared with TRBD1. V shed 1 base and J 3 bases; nucleotides not matched to a gene: 6. Germline V gene lookup returns CDR1 SGHAT and CDR2 FQNNGV. The CDR3 extends over 16 amino acids. CDR3 protein: CASSLGDRGSTDTQYF. The DNA of the CDR3 is TGTGCCAGCAGCTTAGGAGACAGGGGTAGTACAGATACGCAGTATTTT.

The CDR3 nucleotides are TGCGCCAGCAGCTTGTCACAGGTGAACACTGAAGCTTTCTTT. Protein product: CASSLSQVNTEAFF. The chain uses TRBV5-1 and TRBJ1-1; a possible D gene is TRBD1 (5 bases). Deletions cut 1 base from V and 0 bases from J, with 7 bases between. The CDR3 runs 14 residues. Germline CDR1 is SGHRS and CDR2 is YFSETQ.

The chain uses TRBV19 and TRBJ2-7; maybe TRBD1 (7 bases). The length of the CDR3 is 13 residues. Germline V gives CDR1 LNHDA, CDR2 SQIVND (reference sequence). The germline V and J ends were trimmed by 5 bases and 2 bases, with 10 bases remaining between them. CDR3 protein: CASSAGQPYEQYF. CDR3 DNA sequence: TGTGCCAGTAGTGCGGGACAGCCCTACGAGCAGTACTTC.

V is TRBV27 and J is TRBJ2-7; the match to TRBD1 covers 7 bases. Losses at the gene ends were 3 bases for V and 2 bases for J; bases not matched to a gene: 4. CDR1 and CDR2 from the germline V gene are MNHEY and SMNVEV (reference sequence). The CDR3 totals 14 residues. The CDR3 region has the DNA TGTGCCAGCAGTTTTGGTGACAGGGCCTACGAGCAGTACTTC. Protein sequence: CASSFGDRAYEQYF.

The chain joins TRBV4-1 to TRBJ2-3; 11 bases are a match to TRBD2. The V segment lost 2 bases and the J segment 4 bases; nucleotides outside the gene matches: 5. The CDR3 is 16 amino acids. The germline V gene has CDR1 MGHRA and CDR2 YSYEKL. The CDR3 reads CASSQIAGGLADTQYF. In DNA form, the CDR3 reads TGCGCCAGCAGCCAAATAGCGGGGGGGCTCGCAGATACGCAGTATTTT.

The chain recombines TRBV7-8 with TRBJ2-1; 8 nucleotides align to TRBD2. Germline V gives CDR1 SGHVS, CDR2 FQNEAQ. Trimming removed 5 bases from V and 4 bases from J; junction bases left unmatched: 7. This CDR3 has 15 amino acids. The CDR3 sequence: CASSATLAAYNEQFF. CDR3 coding DNA: TGTGCCAGCAGCGCCACACTAGCGGCTTACAATGAGCAGTTCTTC.

CDR3 region: CASSLQGEGQPQHF. The CDR3 nucleotides read TGCGCCAGCAGCCTCCAGGGGGAAGGTCAGCCCCAGCATTTT. The chain carries TRBV4-1 and TRBJ1-5; 7 bases map to TRBD1. The length of the CDR3 is 14 residues. V gave up 4 bases and J gave up 6 bases; unmatched junction bases: 6. CDR1 MGHRA and CDR2 YSYEKL come from the germline V gene.

The chain combines TRBV5-1 with TRBJ2-2, with 7 nucleotides matching TRBD1. The CDR3 totals 16 residues. From germline, CDR1 is SGHRS and CDR2 YFSETQ. Trimming removed 2 bases from V and 7 bases from J; junction bases left unmatched: 11. The CDR3 DNA follows: TGCGCCAGCAGCTTTAAAATAGGGGGCGTGAGCGGGGAGCTGTTTTTT. This codes for CASSFKIGGVSGELFF.

The V call is TRBV25-1, the J call TRBJ2-1; tentatively, D is TRBD2 (6 bases). V lost 10 bases to trimming and J lost 1 base, with 14 bases between them. This CDR3 comprises 14 residues. Looked up from germline, CDR1 is MGHDK and CDR2 is SYGVNS. CDR3 protein: CATCPSGSYNEQFF. The CDR3 DNA reads TGTGCCACCTGCCCGAGCGGGTCCTACAATGAGCAGTTCTTC.

The chain joins TRBV18 to TRBJ1-2; 10 bases line up with TRBD1. The germline V gene has CDR1 KGHSH and CDR2 LQKENI. The CDR3 runs to 15 residues. Trimming took 0 bases from V and 5 from J; bases not matched to a gene: 3. The chain's CDR3 is CASSPPTDRGYGYTF. The CDR3 DNA reads TGTGCCAGCTCACCACCGACGGACAGGGGGTATGGCTACACCTTC.

Of note for this clone: The same CDR3 is also encoded by other DNA sequences in this sample. This chain links TRBV18 with TRBJ1-1; 7 bases are a match to TRBD1. The germline V gene has CDR1 KGHSH and CDR2 LQKENI. The trim removed 3 bases at V and 3 bases at J, leaving 1 base unmatched. The CDR3 runs to 13 residues. Written as DNA, the CDR3 is TGTGCCAGCTCACCGCAGGGGGACACTGAAGCTTTCTTT. As protein: CASSPQGDTEAFF.

The chain recombines TRBV19 with TRBJ1-5; tentatively, D is TRBD1 (5 bases). There are 14 residues in the CDR3. Trimming removed 7 bases at V and 3 bases at J, with 13 bases between. CDR1 is LNHDA, CDR2 SQIVND, per germline (reference sequence). The CDR3 loop is CASNERGLNQPQHF. The CDR3 region has the DNA TGTGCCAGTAATGAAAGGGGACTCAATCAGCCCCAGCATTTT.

This chain uses TRBV7-8 with TRBJ2-2, with D tentatively TRBD1 (7 bases). There are 16 residues in the CDR3. The V end was cut by 6 bases, the J end by 3 bases, with 17 bases between. CDR1 and CDR2 from the germline V gene are SGHVS and FQNEAQ. CDR3 coding DNA: TGTGCCAGCAGTTCAGGGGGGAACGGATACACCGGGGAGCTGTTTTTT. Encoded protein: CASSSGGNGYTGELFF. Full variable domain (outside the CDR3, taken from reference TRBV7-8 and TRBJ2-2): GAGVSQSPRYKVAKRGQDVALRCDPISGHVSLFWYQQALGQGPEFLTYFQNEAQLDKSGLPSDRFFAERPEGSVSTLKIQRTQQEDSAVYLCASSSGGNGYTGELFFGEGSRLTVL.

The CDR3 bases are TGTGCCAGCAGTGAATTAGGAAGGGACTACGAGCAGTACTTC. Its translation: CASSELGRDYEQYF. The V call is TRBV6-1, the J call TRBJ2-7; no definite D call. The CDR3 runs 14 residues. The V end was cut by 2 bases, the J end by 3 bases, with 11 bases between. Germline CDR1 reads MNHNS; CDR2 reads SASEGT.

The CDR3 spells CASSGTSGGSNEQFF. CDR3 DNA sequence: TGTGCCAGCAGTGGGACTAGCGGGGGGAGCAATGAGCAGTTCTTC. This chain connects TRBV6-4 to TRBJ2-1; 14 bases line up with TRBD2. The CDR3 runs to 15 residues. Trimming cost V 4 bases and J 6 bases; bases outside gene matches: 2. Per the germline V gene, CDR1 is MRHNA and CDR2 is SNTAGT.

This rearrangement joins TRBV10-2 to TRBJ1-1, with 8 bases aligning to TRBD1. Germline-derived CDR1 and CDR2 are WSHSY and SAAADI. CDR3 length equals 15 residues. The J segment lost 0 bases and the V segment lost 10 bases, leaving 10 bases of the junction unmatched. The CDR3 nucleotides are TGCGCCATCAGACTCCCAGGGGGCATGAACACTGAAGCTTTCTTT. The encoded protein is CAIRLPGGMNTEAFF.